This T cell receptor (beta chain) was sequenced in a study of blood T cells in healthy people across ages. A J-beta primer mix and a sample-barcoded 5' primer were used in a second PCR of about 6 to 12 cycles. TCRdb re-derived calls from the 5' RACE reads in MiXCR, one entry per CDR3 protein. The data hold 1.5 million to 2 million distinct CDR3 sequences, with around 36% observed a single time. With V trimmed by 0 bases and J by 3 bases, 14 bases remained unmatched. Germline CDR1 DFQATT, CDR2 SNEGSKA (reference sequence). This CDR3 has 17 residues. This clonotype turned up a few times. Its target is not known. General observations from the study: TCR beta diversity tracked closely with naive T cell percentage.

The sample providers were healthy Caucasian people from Russia, aged about 6 to 100. This clonotype originated in a woman aged 25-40 years in good health. The rearrangement uses TRBV20-1 and TRBJ2-7; 7 bases map to TRBD2. Sequencing input: blood. The CDR3 DNA follows: TGCAGTGCTAGAGATACGGCTAGCGGCTCCTGGGGCTACGAGCAGTACTTC. Protein sequence: CSARDTASGSWGYEQYF.